This T cell receptor beta chain was retrieved from a study of T cells in women clearing cervical HPV infection. The table came from immunoSEQ multiplex PCR; TCRdb's copy has only in-frame clones and leaves some out. In all, the sample yields 25,000 to 35,000 clones. About this clone: The sequence runs out 3 residues before the end of the CDR3; the remainder is reconstructed from the germline J gene.

Germline values: CDR1 MNHNS, CDR2 SASEGT. The length of the CDR3 is 15 residues. V lost 2 bases and J 2 bases, leaving 13 bases between the germline ends. The chain employs TRBV6-1 and TRBJ2-7; D perhaps matches TRBD2 (6 bases). This sequence was found in a woman between 18 and 70 years old with a cervical HPV16 infection that either progressed to CIN3+ or cleared (not recorded which). Sequencing was done on a sample of blood buffy coat. This CDR3 is CASSERRAGPYEQYF. The part of the CDR3 DNA that was read is TGTGCCAGCAGTGAACGGAGGGCTGGCCCCTACGAG.